This T cell receptor beta chain was obtained from a study of tumor and adjacent non-tumor tissue in lung cancer. The study's findings and limits: Normal lung showed higher cumulative top 100 clone frequency than tumor.

The CDR3 runs to 17 residues. Germline V gives CDR1 MNHNY, CDR2 SVGAGI (reference sequence). The library came from three nested PCR rounds adapted from ARM-PCR protocols. In TCRdb, the multiplex PCR reads were re-called with MiXCR into one record per CDR3 protein. The sample lists around 200,000 distinct CDR3 sequences, roughly 70% occurring once. This sample's RNA came from whole unsorted tissue. Worth noting for this clonotype: Its antigen is currently unknown. A junction boundary mismatches the germline segment, possibly from a read error.

The source is a man between 60 and 75 years old with non-small cell lung cancer. This rearrangement joins TRBV6-6 to TRBJ2-2, with TRBD1 matching 7 bases. Sample: lung tumor tissue. The CDR3 loop reads CDSSPRDRGPNTGELFF. In DNA form, the CDR3 reads TGTGACAGCAGTCCCCGGGATAGGGGGCCCAACACCGGGGAGCTTTTTTTT.